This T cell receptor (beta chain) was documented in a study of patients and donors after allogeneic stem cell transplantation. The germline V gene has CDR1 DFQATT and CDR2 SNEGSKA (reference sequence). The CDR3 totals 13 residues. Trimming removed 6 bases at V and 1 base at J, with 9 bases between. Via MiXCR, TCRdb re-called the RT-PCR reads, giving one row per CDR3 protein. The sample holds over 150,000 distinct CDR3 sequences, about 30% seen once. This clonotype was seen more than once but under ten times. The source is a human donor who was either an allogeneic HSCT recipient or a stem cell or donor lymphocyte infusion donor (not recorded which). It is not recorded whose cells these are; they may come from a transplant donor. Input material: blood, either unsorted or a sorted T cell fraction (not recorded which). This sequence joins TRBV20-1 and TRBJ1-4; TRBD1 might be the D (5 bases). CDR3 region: CSAPGLTNEKLFF. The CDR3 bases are TGCAGTGCCCCAGGGTTAACTAATGAAAAACTGTTTTTT.